This T cell receptor beta chain stems from a study of post-analysis software for immune sequencing data. Included in the TCR beta cDNA libraries were unique molecular identifiers. The yield from around 1 to 10 million T cells was some 500,000 cDNA molecules in total. TCRdb re-called the PCR reads through MiXCR, storing one row per CDR3 protein. This sample has approximately 250,000 distinct CDR3 sequences; 35% to 40% occur once, and the top ten carry around 5%. About this clonotype itself: The antigen is undetermined.

Notes on the study in general: Controls' normalized Chao1 diversity significantly exceeded that of multiple sclerosis patients. Strong co-clustering by F measure was seen for same-batch samples. Patients used about 5 TRBV segments, including TRBV5-6, TRBV5-1 and TRBV20-1, more often than controls.

V was pared by 4 bases and J by 5 bases, with 4 bases of the junction left unmatched. The germline CDR1 and CDR2 sequences are LGHDT and YNNKEL (reference sequence). The CDR3 covers 14 residues. The receptor was isolated from a girl aged 10-17 years with multiple sclerosis. The sequenced material came from blood. V gene TRBV3-1 combines with J gene TRBJ1-1; 10 nucleotides agree with TRBD1. CDR3 in amino acids: CASSPGQGSTEAFF. The CDR3 DNA sequence: TGTGCCAGCAGCCCGGGACAGGGGAGTACTGAAGCTTTCTTT.